This T cell receptor (beta chain) was found in a study of shared clonotypes between healthy human individuals. On this clone itself: No antigen is known for it. Other DNA sequences from this sample encode an identical CDR3 as well.

Measured with immunoSEQ multiplex PCR; TCRdb has only the in-frame clones, and not every one. The sample has over 1.4 million clones; around 95% are singletons. CDR3 length: 11 amino acids. V lost 0 bases to trimming and J lost 9 bases, with 4 bases between them. Germline loops: CDR1 SGHRS, CDR2 YFSETQ. General study findings and limits: The expectation was that sequencing depth would affect clonotype sharing among donors. Rarefaction demonstrated incomplete sorted-subset sequencing despite large depth.

The sequencing sample was made of naive CD4+ T cells sorted from blood. The subset is: CD45RA+ positively selected. This receptor was obtained from a young man in good health. V usage is TRBV5-1 and J usage is TRBJ2-1; the D is unclear. The CDR3 DNA reads as TGCGCCAGCAGCTTGGCCGCTGAGCAGTTCTTC. It codes for CASSLAAEQFF. Full variable domain (rest looked up from reference TRBV5-1 and TRBJ2-1): KAGVTQTPRYLIKTRGQQVTLSCSPISGHRSVSWYQQTPGQGLQFLFEYFSETQRNKGNFPGRFSGRQFSNSRSEMNVSTLELGDSALYLCASSLAAEQFFGPGTRLTVL.